The 27 T cell receptor beta chains below all came from one sample that was sequenced in a study of cytomegalovirus exposure and HLA in healthy donors. Researchers ran the PCR with 60 Vbeta and 13 Jbeta primers. Clones were sequenced by immunoSEQ multiplex PCR, and TCRdb holds only the in-frame ones, with some missing. The sample has over 200,000 clones, over 75% seen once. Sequenced material: PBMCs. The origin of the receptors is a male donor in good health and CMV-seronegative.

This clone has more than one count but fewer than ten. This rearrangement joins TRBV5-1 to TRBJ2-1; D gene ambiguous. The CDR3 runs 14 residues. Germline V gene data show CDR1 as SGHRS and CDR2 as YFSETQ. With 4 bases removed from V and 6 bases from J, the gap between germline ends came to 14 bases. This CDR3 reads CASSAVVSGNEQFF. DNA of the CDR3: TGCGCCAGCAGCGCAGTAGTTTCGGGCAATGAGCAGTTCTTC.

This chain uses TRBV2 with TRBJ2-2; D is undetermined. CDR1 and CDR2 (germline): SNHLY, FYNNEI. CDR3 length: 13 amino acids. V was shortened by 5 bases and J by 2 bases, with 6 bases between the two germline ends. The CDR3 spells CASSRSNTGELFF. Written as DNA, the CDR3 is TGTGCCAGCAGTCGCAGTAACACCGGGGAGCTGTTTTTT.

The chain carries TRBV29-1 and TRBJ2-5; TRBD1 aligns across 11 bases. The CDR3 covers 15 residues. Germline assignment: CDR1 SQVTM and CDR2 ANQGSEA. V shed 4 bases and J 3 bases; nucleotides not matched to a gene: 7. DNA for the CDR3: TGCAGCGTTGTAGGGGACAGGGGGGGGAAAGAGACCCAGTACTTC. Translated, it gives CSVVGDRGGKETQYF.

V is TRBV11-2 and J is TRBJ1-5; a weak D match, TRBD1 (5 bases). V lost 1 base to trimming and J lost 5 bases, with 12 bases between them. This CDR3 spans 15 amino acids. Germline V gene sequence: CDR1 SGHAT, CDR2 FQNNGV. The CDR3 protein is CASSLAGPGDQPQHF. The CDR3 DNA is TGTGCCAGCAGCTTAGCAGGGCCGGGTGATCAGCCCCAGCATTTT.

The sample holds one count of this clone. The chain is built from TRBV5-6 and TRBJ2-3; D perhaps matches TRBD2 (6 bases). This CDR3 comprises 15 residues. From germline, CDR1 is SGHDT and CDR2 YYEEEE. V shed 1 base and J shed 0 bases, with 9 bases lying between them. CDR3 residues: CASSLLAESTDTQYF. The CDR3, as DNA: TGTGCCAGCAGCTTGTTAGCGGAGAGCACAGATACGCAGTATTTT. Full variable domain (remainder filled in from reference TRBV5-6 and TRBJ2-3): DAGVTQSPTHLIKTRGQQVTLRCSPKSGHDTVSWYQQALGQGPQFIFQYYEEEERQRGNFPDRFSGHQFPNYSSELNVNALLLGDSALYLCASSLLAESTDTQYFGPGTRLTVL.

As to this clone: The junction differs from germline at one of its ends, possibly a read error. The chain combines TRBV4-1 with TRBJ2-7, with D perhaps matching TRBD2 (6 bases). Germline V CDR1 and CDR2: MGHRA, YSYEKL. The CDR3 runs 16 residues. CDR3 in amino acids: CASSQPGLRSSYGQYF. CDR3 in DNA: TGCGCCAGCAGCCAGCCGGGACTCCGAAGCTCCTACGGGCAGTACTTC.

This clone occurred a few times. V gene TRBV7-9 combines with J gene TRBJ2-7, with a weak D call TRBD1 (5 bases). Trimming stripped 6 bases from V and 0 bases from J, with 12 bases between. The CDR3 runs to 14 residues. The germline CDR1 and CDR2 sequences are SEHNR and FQNEAQ (reference sequence). CDR3 amino acids: CASSYGHSSYEQYF. The CDR3 coding sequence is TGTGCCAGCAGTTATGGACATAGCTCCTACGAGCAGTACTTC. The full variable domain, completed using reference TRBV7-9 and TRBJ2-7, is DTGVSQNPRHKITKRGQNVTFRCDPISEHNRLYWYRQTLGQGPEFLTYFQNEAQLEKSRLLSDRFSAERPKGSFSTLEIQRTEQGDSAMYLCASSYGHSSYEQYFGPGTRLTVT.

The V gene is TRBV7-3, the J gene TRBJ2-5; no clear D gene. The V and J ends lost 5 bases and 1 base respectively, with 17 bases between them. Germline loops: CDR1 SGHTA, CDR2 FQGTGA. The CDR3 is 16 residues long. CDR3 DNA sequence: TGTGCCAGCAGCCCCCGCCCGGTACAGTTCCAAGAGACCCAGTACTTC. Its protein is CASSPRPVQFQETQYF.

Only a few counts were recorded for this clone. V and J are TRBV19 and TRBJ2-1, with D tentatively TRBD2 (6 bases). This CDR3 is built from 14 residues. In germline, CDR1 is LNHDA, CDR2 SQIVND (reference sequence). Trimming cost V 6 bases and J 3 bases, with 12 bases left between them. The CDR3 here is CASSGTRVYNEQFF. The DNA of the CDR3 is TGTGCCAGTAGCGGGACTCGGGTCTACAATGAGCAGTTCTTC.

The chain carries TRBV10-3 and TRBJ2-2; no clear D gene. In germline, CDR1 is ENHRY, CDR2 SYGVKD. CDR3 length: 13 residues. V was pared by 8 bases and J by 0 bases, with 7 bases between. CDR3 bases: TGTGCCATCCCCCATCCGAACACCGGGGAGCTGTTTTTT. Its protein is CAIPHPNTGELFF.

This clone was seen once. The chain joins TRBV28 to TRBJ2-5; 7 bases fit TRBD2. The J call is uncertain, as TRBJ2-7 better fits the DNA end. The germline CDR1 and CDR2 sequences are MDHEN and SYDVKM. The CDR3 is 12 residues long. The CDR3 is CASRGGTYEQYF. The CDR3 DNA sequence: TGTGCCAGCAGGGGAGGGACCTACGAGCAGTACTTC.

The chain recombines TRBV11-1 with TRBJ2-7, with D possibly being TRBD2 (6 bases). This CDR3 contains 15 residues. Trimming took 3 bases from V and 2 from J, leaving 14 bases between them. Germline V gene lookup returns CDR1 SGHAT and CDR2 FQDESV (reference sequence). The CDR3 protein is CASSFAGTGAYEQYF. The CDR3 DNA is TGTGCCAGCAGCTTTGCCGGGACGGGGGCCTACGAGCAGTACTTC.

V usage is TRBV4-2 and J usage is TRBJ2-7, with D tentatively TRBD1 (6 bases). Per the germline V gene, CDR1 is LGHNA and CDR2 is YNFKEQ. The CDR3 is made up of 15 amino acids. Trimming removed 0 bases from V and 3 bases from J, with 12 bases in between. The CDR3 is CASSQEGAGYYEQYF. The DNA of the CDR3 is TGTGCCAGCAGCCAAGAGGGGGCCGGGTACTACGAGCAGTACTTC.

CDR3 protein: CASSLTSGNQETQYF. The DNA for the CDR3 is TGTGCCAGCAGCTTGACTAGCGGCAACCAAGAGACCCAGTACTTC. This chain uses TRBV5-4 with TRBJ2-5, with 8 bases aligning to TRBD2. The germline V gene encodes CDR1 SGHNT and CDR2 YYREEE (reference sequence). V was pared by 1 base and J by 0 bases, with 2 bases of the junction left unmatched. The CDR3 runs to 15 residues.

The chain couples TRBV4-2 to TRBJ2-7, with unresolved D. V was shortened by 1 base and J by 5 bases, with 9 bases between the two germline ends. The CDR3 consists of 13 residues. Germline V gene lookup returns CDR1 LGHNA and CDR2 YNFKEQ. The CDR3 sequence is CASSQGIVDEQYF. CDR3 nucleotides: TGTGCCAGCAGCCAAGGTATAGTCGACGAGCAGTACTTC.

The rearrangement joins TRBV5-6 to TRBJ1-2; the match to TRBD1 covers 10 bases. The CDR3 covers 15 residues. CDR1 and CDR2 (germline): SGHDT, YYEEEE. Trimming at V came to 0 bases and at J to 3 bases, leaving 2 bases not matched to a gene. The CDR3 region is CASSLGTGGYYGYTF. The CDR3, as DNA: TGTGCCAGCAGCTTGGGGACAGGGGGATACTATGGCTACACCTTC.

CDR3 sequence: CASSLDVRTSGSGELFF. The CDR3 nucleotides read TGTGCCAGCAGTTTGGATGTCCGGACTAGCGGTTCCGGGGAGCTGTTTTTT. The rearrangement uses TRBV27 and TRBJ2-2; 10 bases map to TRBD2. CDR1 and CDR2 from the germline V gene are MNHEY and SMNVEV (reference sequence). Losses at the gene ends were 3 bases for V and 6 bases for J; bases not matched to a gene: 10. The CDR3 is 17 amino acids.

In its sample, this clone was seen once. The CDR3: CASSPDRYYGYTF. The CDR3 DNA reads as TGTGCCAGCAGTCCAGACAGGTACTATGGCTACACCTTC. This chain links TRBV7-2 with TRBJ1-2; possibly TRBD1 for D (6 bases). CDR1 and CDR2 from the germline V gene are SGHTA and FQGNSA. Trimming removed 6 bases from V and 3 bases from J, with 11 bases in between. The CDR3 extends over 13 amino acids. Drawing the rest from reference TRBV7-2 and TRBJ1-2, the complete variable domain is GAGVSQSPSNKVTEKGKDVELRCDPISGHTALYWYRQSLGQGLEFLIYFQGNSAPDKSGLPSDRFSAERTGGSVSTLTIQRTQQEDSAVYLCASSPDRYYGYTFGSGTRLTVV.

This clone was seen once. The V gene is TRBV30, the J gene TRBJ2-7; 12 nucleotides line up with TRBD2. Germline V gene data show CDR1 as GTSNPN and CDR2 as SVGIG (reference sequence). This CDR3 is built from 17 residues. J was trimmed by 3 bases and V by 3 bases; bases with no gene match: 12. The CDR3, as DNA: TGTGCCTGGAGCGAACCACCCACTAGCGGGAGGCACTACGAGCAGTACTTC. Its translation: CAWSEPPTSGRHYEQYF.

V usage is TRBV27 and J usage is TRBJ2-3; 7 bases are a match to TRBD2. Germline V gene lookup returns CDR1 MNHEY and CDR2 SMNVEV (reference sequence). Unmatched junction bases numbered 11, after V lost 3 bases and J lost 2 bases. This CDR3 comprises 17 residues. The CDR3 DNA is TGTGCCAGCAGTTTCTTGACTAGCCGAACCGTCACAGATACGCAGTATTTT. It yields the protein CASSFLTSRTVTDTQYF.

The rearrangement uses TRBV5-5 and TRBJ2-3; TRBD1 matches at 7 bases. With V trimmed by 1 base and J by 1 base, 6 bases remained unmatched. Germline V CDR1 and CDR2: SGHKS, YYEKEE (reference sequence). The CDR3 runs 16 residues. CDR3 protein: CASSLTGVGGTDTQYF. In DNA, the CDR3 is TGTGCCAGCAGCTTGACAGGGGTAGGAGGCACAGATACGCAGTATTTT.

This clone came up a few times. This chain connects TRBV27 to TRBJ2-7; TRBD1 agrees at 7 bases. With 2 bases clipped from V and 5 bases from J, the junction kept 3 bases outside the gene matches. Germline V gene data show CDR1 as MNHEY and CDR2 as SMNVEV (reference sequence). The CDR3 runs 13 residues. This CDR3 reads CASSLITGDEQYF. CDR3 in DNA: TGTGCCAGCAGTTTAATTACAGGGGACGAGCAGTACTTC.

The chain carries TRBV5-1 and TRBJ1-3; D might be TRBD1 (5 bases). Germline CDR1 reads SGHRS; CDR2 reads YFSETQ. Deletions cut 0 bases from V and 0 bases from J, with 10 bases between. This CDR3 region has 16 residues. The CDR3: CASSLGTIRSGNTIYF. CDR3 bases: TGCGCCAGCAGCTTGGGGACAATTCGCTCTGGAAACACCATATATTTT. Drawing the rest from reference TRBV5-1 and TRBJ1-3, the complete variable domain is KAGVTQTPRYLIKTRGQQVTLSCSPISGHRSVSWYQQTPGQGLQFLFEYFSETQRNKGNFPGRFSGRQFSNSRSEMNVSTLELGDSALYLCASSLGTIRSGNTIYFGEGSWLTVV.

V is TRBV9 and J is TRBJ2-7; 8 bases align to TRBD2. There are 13 residues in the CDR3. J gave up 5 bases and V 4 bases, and 5 bases lay outside the gene matches. Germline assignment: CDR1 SGDLS and CDR2 YYNGEE. The DNA for the CDR3 is TGTGCCAGCAGCCCCGGGGGGGTCCACGAGCAGTACTTC. Its translation is CASSPGGVHEQYF.

The chain uses TRBV7-2 and TRBJ2-2; the D gene is possibly TRBD2 (6 bases). Germline V gives CDR1 SGHTA, CDR2 FQGNSA. The CDR3 runs to 15 residues. Trimming took off 2 bases at V and 3 bases at J, with 10 bases between the two ends. In DNA form, the CDR3 reads TGTGCCAGCAGCTTATTCGGGGGAGACACCGGGGAGCTGTTTTTT. It specifies CASSLFGGDTGELFF. Complete variable domain (other parts from reference TRBV7-2 and TRBJ2-2): GAGVSQSPSNKVTEKGKDVELRCDPISGHTALYWYRQSLGQGLEFLIYFQGNSAPDKSGLPSDRFSAERTGGSVSTLTIQRTQQEDSAVYLCASSLFGGDTGELFFGEGSRLTVL.

The chain is built from TRBV27 and TRBJ1-1; TRBD1 might be the D (6 bases). This CDR3 is built from 11 residues. Germline V gene lookup returns CDR1 MNHEY and CDR2 SMNVEV (reference sequence). Trimming stripped 3 bases from V and 9 bases from J, with 8 bases between. The CDR3, as DNA: TGTGCCAGCAGTTTCCAGGGGCAAGCTTTCTTT. It yields the protein CASSFQGQAFF.

The V call is TRBV28, the J call TRBJ2-1; 10 nucleotides align to TRBD1. Germline loops: CDR1 MDHEN, CDR2 SYDVKM. CDR3 length: 12 amino acids. J lost 16 bases, V lost 2 bases, and 5 bases had no gene match. The CDR3 nucleotides are TGTGCCAGCAGTTTAGGACAGGGGGTCCATTTCTTC. Amino acid sequence: CASSLGQGVHFF.